The clone carrying this TCR beta chain has ten or more counts. Antigen unknown. For the second PCR, which ran for roughly 6 to 12 cycles, a sample-barcoded 5' primer and a J-beta primer mix were used. TCRdb analysed the 5' RACE reads with MiXCR anew, one entry per CDR3 protein. The sample has 650,000 to 800,000 distinct CDR3 sequences, 40% to 50% seen once. Researchers collected 9.5 to 10 milliliters of peripheral blood from every single donor. This sample was included in a study of blood T cells in healthy people across ages. General study points: Leaving the PBMCs unsorted stopped any conclusive comparison of naive versus antigen-experienced cells.

Sequencing used blood. This receptor was identified in a man between 60 and 70 years old in good health.

The CDR3 protein is CASSPMVAGGQETQYF. CDR3 sequence (DNA): TGTGCCAGCAGCCCTATGGTAGCGGGGGGCCAAGAGACCCAGTACTTC. The rearrangement joins TRBV7-2 to TRBJ2-5; 10 bases are shared with TRBD2. V lost 5 bases and J lost 1; bases outside the gene matches: 7. The CDR3 consists of 16 residues. The germline V gene encodes CDR1 SGHTA and CDR2 FQGNSA.